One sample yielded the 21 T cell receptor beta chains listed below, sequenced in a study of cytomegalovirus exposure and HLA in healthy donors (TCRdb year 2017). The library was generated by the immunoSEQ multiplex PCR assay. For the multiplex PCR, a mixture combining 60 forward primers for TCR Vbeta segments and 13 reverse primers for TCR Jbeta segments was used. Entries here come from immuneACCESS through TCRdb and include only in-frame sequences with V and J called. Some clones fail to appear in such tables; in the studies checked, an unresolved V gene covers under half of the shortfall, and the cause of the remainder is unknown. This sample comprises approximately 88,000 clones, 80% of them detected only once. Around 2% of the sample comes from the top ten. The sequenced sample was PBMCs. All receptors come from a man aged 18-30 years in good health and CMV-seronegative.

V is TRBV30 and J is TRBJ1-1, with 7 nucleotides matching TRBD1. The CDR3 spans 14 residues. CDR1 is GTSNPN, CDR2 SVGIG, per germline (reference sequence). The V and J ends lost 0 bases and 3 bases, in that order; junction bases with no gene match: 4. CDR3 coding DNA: TGTGCCTGGAGTGTACCCAGGGGGGACACTGAAGCTTTCTTT. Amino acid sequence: CAWSVPRGDTEAFF. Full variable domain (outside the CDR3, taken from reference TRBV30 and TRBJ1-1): SQTIHQWPATLVQPVGSPLSLECTVEGTSNPNLYWYRQAAGRGLQLLFYSVGIGQISSEVPQNLSASRPQDRQFILSSKKLLLSDSGFYLCAWSVPRGDTEAFFGQGTRLTVV.

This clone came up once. This CDR3 reads CASSYTLGGQPQHF. The DNA for the CDR3 is TGTGCCAGCAGTTACACCCTAGGAGGTCAGCCCCAGCATTTT. The chain joins TRBV6-5 to TRBJ1-5; no definite D call. CDR1 is MNHEY, CDR2 SVGAGI, per germline. The CDR3 runs 14 residues. V lost 2 bases to trimming and J lost 6 bases, with 11 bases between them.

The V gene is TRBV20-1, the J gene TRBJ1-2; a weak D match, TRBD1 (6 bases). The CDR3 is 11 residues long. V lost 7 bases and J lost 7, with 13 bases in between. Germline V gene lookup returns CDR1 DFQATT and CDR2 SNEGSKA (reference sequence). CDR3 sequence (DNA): TGCAGTGGTCAGGGGTCTCTTGGCTACACCTTC. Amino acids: CSGQGSLGYTF.

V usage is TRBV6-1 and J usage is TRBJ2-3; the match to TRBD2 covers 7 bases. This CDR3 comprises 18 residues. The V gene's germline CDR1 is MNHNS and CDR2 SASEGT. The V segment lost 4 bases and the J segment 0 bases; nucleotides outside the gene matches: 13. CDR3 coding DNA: TGTGCCAGCAGTGCCCTCCAGGCTCTAGCGGCTAGCACAGATACGCAGTATTTT. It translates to CASSALQALAASTDTQYF.

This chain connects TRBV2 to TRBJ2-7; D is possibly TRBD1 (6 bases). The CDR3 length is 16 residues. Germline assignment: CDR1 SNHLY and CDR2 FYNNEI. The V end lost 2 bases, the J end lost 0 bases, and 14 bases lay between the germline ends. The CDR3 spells CASSESLTGLSYEQYF. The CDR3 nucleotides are TGTGCCAGCAGTGAATCCCTGACAGGCCTCTCCTACGAGCAGTACTTC.

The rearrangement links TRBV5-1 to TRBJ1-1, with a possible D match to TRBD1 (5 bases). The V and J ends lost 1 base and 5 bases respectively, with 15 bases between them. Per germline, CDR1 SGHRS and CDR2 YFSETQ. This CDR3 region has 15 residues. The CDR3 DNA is TGCGCCAGCAGCTTGAATCGGGGCGGGGGGACTGAAGCTTTCTTT. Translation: CASSLNRGGGTEAFF.

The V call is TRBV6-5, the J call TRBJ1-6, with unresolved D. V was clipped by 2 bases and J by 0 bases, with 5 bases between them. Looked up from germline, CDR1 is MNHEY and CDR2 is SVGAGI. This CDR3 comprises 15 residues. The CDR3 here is CASSYRSSYNSPLHF. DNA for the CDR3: TGTGCCAGCAGTTACAGGAGCTCCTATAATTCACCCCTCCACTTT.

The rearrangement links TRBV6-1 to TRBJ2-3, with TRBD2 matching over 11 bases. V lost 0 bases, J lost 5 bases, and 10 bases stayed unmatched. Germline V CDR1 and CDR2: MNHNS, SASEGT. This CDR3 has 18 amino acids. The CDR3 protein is CASSEAGLAVFGQDTQYF. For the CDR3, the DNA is TGTGCCAGCAGTGAAGCGGGACTAGCGGTATTTGGCCAAGATACGCAGTATTTT.

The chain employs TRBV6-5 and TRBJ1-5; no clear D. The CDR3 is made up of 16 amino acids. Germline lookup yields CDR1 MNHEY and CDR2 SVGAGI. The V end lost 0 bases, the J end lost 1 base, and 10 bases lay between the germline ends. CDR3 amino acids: CASSYSGPWSNQPQHF. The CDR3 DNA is TGTGCCAGCAGTTACTCGGGCCCGTGGAGCAATCAGCCCCAGCATTTT.

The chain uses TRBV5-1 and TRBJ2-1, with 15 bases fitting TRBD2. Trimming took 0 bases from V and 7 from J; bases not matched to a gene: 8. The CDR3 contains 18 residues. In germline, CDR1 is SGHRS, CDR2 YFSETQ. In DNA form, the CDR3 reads TGCGCCAGCAGCTTGGAGGGCGGACTAGCGGGGGGGTGGAATGAGCAGTTCTTC. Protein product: CASSLEGGLAGGWNEQFF.

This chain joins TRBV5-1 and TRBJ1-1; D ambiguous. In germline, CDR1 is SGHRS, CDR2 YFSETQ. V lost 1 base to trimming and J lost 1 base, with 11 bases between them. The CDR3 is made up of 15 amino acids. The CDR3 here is CASSLMGSPNTEAFF. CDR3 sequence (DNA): TGCGCCAGCAGCTTGATGGGCAGCCCGAACACTGAAGCTTTCTTT.

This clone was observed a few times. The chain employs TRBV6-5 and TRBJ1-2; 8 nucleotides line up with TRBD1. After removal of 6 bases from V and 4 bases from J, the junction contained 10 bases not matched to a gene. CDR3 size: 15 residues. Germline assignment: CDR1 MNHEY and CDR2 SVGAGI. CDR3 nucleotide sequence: TGTGCCAGCAGGTCCACCAGGGGGCTTTTCTATGGCTACACCTTC. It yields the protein CASRSTRGLFYGYTF.

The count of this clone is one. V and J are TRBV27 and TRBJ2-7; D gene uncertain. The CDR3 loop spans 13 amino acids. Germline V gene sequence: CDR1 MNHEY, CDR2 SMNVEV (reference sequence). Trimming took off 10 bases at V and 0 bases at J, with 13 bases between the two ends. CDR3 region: CATRWADSYEQYF. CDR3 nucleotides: TGTGCCACCCGATGGGCCGACTCCTACGAGCAGTACTTC.

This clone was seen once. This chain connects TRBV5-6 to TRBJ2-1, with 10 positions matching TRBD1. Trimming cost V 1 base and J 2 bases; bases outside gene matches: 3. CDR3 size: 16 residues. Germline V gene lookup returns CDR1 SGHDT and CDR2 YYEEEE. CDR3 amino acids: CASSLRDRGPYNEQFF. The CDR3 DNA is TGTGCCAGCAGCTTGAGGGACAGGGGACCCTACAATGAGCAGTTCTTC.

The CDR3 reads CASSILAGDFGEQFF. CDR3 DNA sequence: TGTGCCAGCAGCATACTAGCGGGGGATTTTGGTGAGCAGTTCTTC. This chain joins TRBV2 and TRBJ2-1; 11 bases are shared with TRBD2. This CDR3 is 15 amino acids long. The J segment lost 9 bases and the V segment lost 6 bases, leaving 10 bases of the junction unmatched. Per the germline V gene, CDR1 is SNHLY and CDR2 is FYNNEI.

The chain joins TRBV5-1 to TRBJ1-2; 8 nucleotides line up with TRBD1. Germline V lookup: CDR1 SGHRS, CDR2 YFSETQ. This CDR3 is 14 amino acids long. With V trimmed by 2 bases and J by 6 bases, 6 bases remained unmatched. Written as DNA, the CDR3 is TGCGCCAGCAGCTTCCAGGGGGCCAGTGATGGCTACACCTTC. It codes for CASSFQGASDGYTF.

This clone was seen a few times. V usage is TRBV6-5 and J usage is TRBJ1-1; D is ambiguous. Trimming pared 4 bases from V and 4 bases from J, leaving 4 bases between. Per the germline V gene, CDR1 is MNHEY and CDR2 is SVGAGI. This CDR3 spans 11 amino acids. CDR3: CASSFGTEAFF. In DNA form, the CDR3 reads TGTGCCAGCAGTTTCGGCACTGAAGCTTTCTTT.

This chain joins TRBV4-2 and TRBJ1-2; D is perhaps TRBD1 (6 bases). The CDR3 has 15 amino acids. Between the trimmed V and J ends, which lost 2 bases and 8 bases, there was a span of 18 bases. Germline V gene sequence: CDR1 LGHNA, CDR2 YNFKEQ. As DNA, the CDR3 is TGTGCCAGCAGCCAACTAACAACAGGGAAGGGGGGCTACACCTTC. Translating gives CASSQLTTGKGGYTF.

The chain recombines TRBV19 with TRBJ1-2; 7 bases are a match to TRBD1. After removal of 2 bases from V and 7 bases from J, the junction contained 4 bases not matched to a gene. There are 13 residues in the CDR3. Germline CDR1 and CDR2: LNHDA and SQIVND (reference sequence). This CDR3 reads CASSIPQGSGYTF. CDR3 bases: TGTGCCAGTAGTATACCACAGGGGAGTGGCTACACCTTC.

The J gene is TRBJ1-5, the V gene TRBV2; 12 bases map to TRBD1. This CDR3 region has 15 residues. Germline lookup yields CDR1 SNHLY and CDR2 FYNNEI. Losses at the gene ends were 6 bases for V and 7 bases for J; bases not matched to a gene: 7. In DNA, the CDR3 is TGTGCCAGCAGGGGGACAGGGGGCGCCGGGCAGCCCCAGCATTTT. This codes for CASRGTGGAGQPQHF.

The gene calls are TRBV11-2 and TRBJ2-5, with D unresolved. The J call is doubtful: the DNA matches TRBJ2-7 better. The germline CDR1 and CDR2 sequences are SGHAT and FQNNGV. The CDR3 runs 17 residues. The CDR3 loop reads CASSLELQLRDSYEQYF. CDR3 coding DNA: TGTGCCAGCAGCTTAGAGCTGCAATTACGCGACTCCTACGAGCAGTACTTC.